This paragraph reports one TCR beta chain. Original processing notes: Cell counts per sample came from amplifying reference gene primers. Measured with immunoSEQ multiplex PCR; TCRdb has only the in-frame clones, and not every one. V, J and clone size are those of that table, while D and trimming were read from the DNA. This repertoire shows about 260,000 clones, 84% found once; its top ten account for around 4%. These data originate in a study of blood T cell repertoires in COVID-19. About the research overall: The United States, Italy and Spain supplied acute and convalescent COVID-19 samples. In each case, the material was cDNA or gDNA derived from T cells, B-cell-depleted T cells, or PBMCs.

Trimming took 2 bases from V and 4 from J; bases not matched to a gene: 2. This CDR3 is built from 14 residues. Germline loops: CDR1 KGHSH, CDR2 LQKENI. This chain connects TRBV18 to TRBJ1-5; 7 nucleotides line up with TRBD1. The sequenced sample consisted of peripheral blood. This sequence originates from a man between 60 and 75 years old with acute or convalescent COVID-19. CDR3 protein: CASSPTGQNQPQHF. CDR3 DNA: TGTGCCAGCTCACCAACGGGACAGAATCAGCCCCAGCATTTT.